The sequence of this T cell receptor beta chain was determined in a study of regulatory T cells in long-lasting Graves disease. General observations from the study: Shared public clonotypes totalled about 2,600 in persistent patients, compared with roughly 970 in new patients.

The germline V and J ends were trimmed by 6 bases and 4 bases, with 17 bases remaining between them. The CDR3 has 15 amino acids. Germline loops: CDR1 MDHEN, CDR2 SYDVKM. Time point given: newly diagnosed GD, antithyroid drugs for less than 3 months. Generation of the TCR library employed RNA extracted from PBMCs. To make TCR beta libraries, researchers used iRepertoire HTBI primers and Arm-PCR of CDR3 regions. Under the authors' procedure: Across the samples, identification revealed around 65 TRBV and over 12 TRBJ segments. MiXCR, applied by TCRdb to the multiplex PCR reads, yields one record per CDR3 protein. None of the V and J calls come from the authors' own analysis; TCRdb made them. Among about 350,000 distinct CDR3 sequences listed, 16% were seen once. This clonotype was detected ten times or more. Its matching antigen is unknown. In addition, the sample was reused for a study of T cells in Graves' hyperthyroidism and ophthalmopathy. That paper adds: Stable hyperthyroidism: no ophthalmopathy progression over 18 months of follow-up. HTBI primers drove first-round RT-PCR of the TCR CDR3.

This receptor was obtained from a middle-aged man with Graves disease. The material was peripheral blood mononuclear cells (PBMCs), obtained at new diagnosis, from a patient treated with antithyroid drugs. The chain uses TRBV28 and TRBJ2-3; D not resolved. CDR3 in amino acids: CASSTNYRRSDTQYF. The DNA of the CDR3 is TGTGCCAGCAGCACGAATTACCGGAGATCAGATACGCAGTATTTT. The entire variable domain, with the rest obtained from reference TRBV28 and TRBJ2-3, is as follows: DVKVTQSSRYLVKRTGEKVFLECVQDMDHENMFWYRQDPGLGLRLIYFSYDVKMKEKGDIPEGYSVSREKKERFSLILESASTNQTSMYLCASSTNYRRSDTQYFGPGTRLTVL.